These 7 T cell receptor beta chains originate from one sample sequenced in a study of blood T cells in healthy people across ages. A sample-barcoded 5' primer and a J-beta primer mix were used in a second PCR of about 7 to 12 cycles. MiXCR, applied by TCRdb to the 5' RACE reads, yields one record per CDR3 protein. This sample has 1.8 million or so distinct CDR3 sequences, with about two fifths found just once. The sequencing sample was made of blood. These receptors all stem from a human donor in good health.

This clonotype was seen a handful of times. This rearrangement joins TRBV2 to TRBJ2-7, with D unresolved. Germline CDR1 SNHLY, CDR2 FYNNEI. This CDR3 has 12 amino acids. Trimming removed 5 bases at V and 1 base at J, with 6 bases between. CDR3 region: CASSQESYEQYF. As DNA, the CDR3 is TGTGCCAGCAGTCAGGAGTCCTACGAGCAGTACTTC. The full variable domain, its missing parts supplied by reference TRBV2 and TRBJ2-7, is EPEVTQTPSHQVTQMGQEVILRCVPISNHLYFYWYRQILGQKVEFLVSFYNNEISEKSEIFDDQFSVERPDGSNFTLKIRSTKLEDSAMYFCASSQESYEQYFGPGTRLTVT.

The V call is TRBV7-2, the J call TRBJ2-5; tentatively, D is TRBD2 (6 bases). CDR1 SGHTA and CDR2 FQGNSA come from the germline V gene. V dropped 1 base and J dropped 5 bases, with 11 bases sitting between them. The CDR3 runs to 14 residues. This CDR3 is CASSLVPAGETQYF. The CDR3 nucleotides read TGTGCCAGCAGCTTAGTGCCTGCGGGGGAGACCCAGTACTTC.

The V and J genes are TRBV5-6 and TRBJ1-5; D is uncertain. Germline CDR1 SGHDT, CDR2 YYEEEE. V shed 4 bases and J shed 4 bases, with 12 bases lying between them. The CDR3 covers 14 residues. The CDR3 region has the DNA TGTGCCAGCAGCCCCGGTCCCCTTAATCAGCCCCAGCATTTT. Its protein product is CASSPGPLNQPQHF.

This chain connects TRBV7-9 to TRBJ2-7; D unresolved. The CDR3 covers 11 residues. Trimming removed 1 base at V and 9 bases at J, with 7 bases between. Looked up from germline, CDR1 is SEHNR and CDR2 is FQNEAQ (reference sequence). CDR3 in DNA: TGTGCCAGCAGCTTAGATTGGCGGCAGTACTTC. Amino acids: CASSLDWRQYF. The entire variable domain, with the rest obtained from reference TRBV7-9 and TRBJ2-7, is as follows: DTGVSQNPRHKITKRGQNVTFRCDPISEHNRLYWYRQTLGQGPEFLTYFQNEAQLEKSRLLSDRFSAERPKGSFSTLEIQRTEQGDSAMYLCASSLDWRQYFGPGTRLTVT.

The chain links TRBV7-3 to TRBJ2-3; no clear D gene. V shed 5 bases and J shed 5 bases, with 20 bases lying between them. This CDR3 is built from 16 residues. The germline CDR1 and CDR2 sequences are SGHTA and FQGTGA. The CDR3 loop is CASSLSTLSAGDTQYF. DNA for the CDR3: TGTGCCAGCAGCCTTAGTACCCTGTCGGCCGGAGATACGCAGTATTTT.

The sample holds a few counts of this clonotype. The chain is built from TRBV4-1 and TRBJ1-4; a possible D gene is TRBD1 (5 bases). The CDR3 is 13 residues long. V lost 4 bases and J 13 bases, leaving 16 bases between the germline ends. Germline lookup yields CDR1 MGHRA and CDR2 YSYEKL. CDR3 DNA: TGCGCCAGCAGCCCGACAGTACCCAAGGGACTGTTTTTT. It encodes CASSPTVPKGLFF.

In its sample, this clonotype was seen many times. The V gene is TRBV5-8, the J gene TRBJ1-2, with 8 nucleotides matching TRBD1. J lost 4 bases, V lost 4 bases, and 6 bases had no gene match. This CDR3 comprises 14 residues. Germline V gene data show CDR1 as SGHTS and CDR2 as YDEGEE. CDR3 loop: CASSPDRVTYGYTF. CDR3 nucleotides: TGTGCCAGCAGCCCGGACAGGGTAACCTATGGCTACACCTTC.